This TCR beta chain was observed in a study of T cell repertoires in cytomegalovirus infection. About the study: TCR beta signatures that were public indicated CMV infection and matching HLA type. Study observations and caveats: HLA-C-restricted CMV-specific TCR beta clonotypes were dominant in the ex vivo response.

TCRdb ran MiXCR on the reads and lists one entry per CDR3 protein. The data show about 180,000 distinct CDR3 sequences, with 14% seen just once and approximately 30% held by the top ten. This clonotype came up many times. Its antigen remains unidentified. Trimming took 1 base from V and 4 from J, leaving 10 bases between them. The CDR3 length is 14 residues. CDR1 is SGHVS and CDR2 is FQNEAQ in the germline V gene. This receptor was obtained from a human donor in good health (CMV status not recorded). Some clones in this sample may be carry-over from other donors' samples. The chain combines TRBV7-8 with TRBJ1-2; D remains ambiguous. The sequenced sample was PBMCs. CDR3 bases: TGTGCCAGCAGCTTAGAAATGAGGATCTATGGCTACACCTTC. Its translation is CASSLEMRIYGYTF.